Reported below is one T cell receptor beta chain. The antigen it recognizes is unknown. Base qualities are not recorded, but no much larger clone differs from it by a single base. The sample comes from a study of blood T cell repertoires in COVID-19 (dated by TCRdb to 2018 to 2020). Looking at the study overall: Samples covering the acute and convalescent phases of COVID-19 were provided by collaborators in the United States, Italy and Spain. The material from the prospective study consisted of cDNA or gDNA derived from T cells, B-cell-depleted T cells, or PBMCs. A de-identified subject ID, COVID-19 status, age in years and sex were almost always included in the sample metadata. Deeply sampled blood TCRbeta repertoires from subjects exposed to, actively infected with, or recovered from COVID-19 were included in the dataset. A freely available public database, intended as a resource for researchers studying the immune response to SARS-CoV-2, is where the repertoires were released. Where HLA class I and class II types were available, the types were taken from metadata supplied by the sample provider, not from assay-based typing. Samples were obtained from the ongoing ImmuneRACE study (first 160 participants) and from 1,254 subjects provided by 6 global collaborators.

Study-wide findings and limitations: The quantity of clinical and demographic metadata differed by source and by participant and was supplied without curation.

Collaborating institutions collected whole blood in K2EDTA tubes following their own protocols. For TCRbeta analysis, collaborators shipped samples in one of three forms: frozen whole blood, isolated PBMCs, or DNA extracted from either of those sample types. TCRbeta CDR3 regions were amplified from genomic DNA using the immunoSEQ Assay, a bias-controlled multiplex PCR. The source study handled its data this way. Within the assay, amplification of reference gene primers was used to estimate how many nucleated cells each sample contained. To quantify the absolute abundance of each unique TCRbeta CDR3 rearrangement, sequence reads were collapsed and filtered. For each sample, productive Simpson clonality was calculated by taking the square root of Simpson's diversity index across productive rearrangements. The source is immuneACCESS, and TCRdb retained only in-frame sequences with V and J called. Part of the clones is not carried over; for the studies checked, unresolved V genes explain less than half of this, and the remainder is unexplained. V and J calls and clone size are copied from that table; D and trimming were computed from the DNA. The sample table shows about 330,000 clones, and around 86% are seen once. The ten most abundant clones make up 1.5% to 2% of the sample.

The germline V gene (reference sequence) sets CDR1 to LNHDA and CDR2 to SQIVND. Inclusive of the bounding cysteine and phenylalanine, the CDR3 is 15 residues long. Left in the record is the CDR3 DNA by itself, 45 bases read in frame from the first base. V and J lose 2 bases and 5 bases, and a span of 13 bases separates them. Sequencing used peripheral blood. The TCR comes from a woman aged 50 to 60 with acute or convalescent COVID-19. The chain couples TRBV19 to TRBJ2-1, with the D gene uncertain. In nucleotides, the sequence is TGTGCCAGTAGTATATTTGCCGGTGGGCACAATGAGCAGTTCTTC. Its protein product is CASSIFAGGHNEQFF. The full variable domain, completed from the reference TRBV19 and TRBJ2-1 proteins outside the CDR3, reads DGGITQSPKYLFRKEGQNVTLSCEQNLNHDAMYWYRQDPGQGLRLIYYSQIVNDFQKGDIAEGYSVSREKKESFPLTVTSAQKNPTAFYLCASSIFAGGHNEQFFGPGTRLTVL.